This T cell receptor beta chain emerged from a study of spatial heterogeneity in lung cancer. Study-wide background: Alpha-chain detections were consistently fewer than beta-chain detections among the sequences.

TCRdb called the 5' RACE reads again in MiXCR, with one record for every CDR3 protein. This table has tens of thousands of distinct CDR3 sequences, around 5% appearing once. CDR3 length: 11 residues. V was pared by 6 bases and J by 4 bases, with 3 bases between. CDR1 and CDR2 from the germline V gene are ENHRY and SYGVKD. The time point was: sample taken at primary tumor resection. No cells were sorted before sequencing. The whole RNA sequenced was extracted from tumor, nontumor lung or frozen PBMC. There are many counts of this clonotype. This receptor was taken from a female donor with early-stage non-small cell lung cancer. V is TRBV10-3 and J is TRBJ2-2; D call uncertain. Sequences were derived from PBMCs, sampled at surgery. CDR3 DNA sequence: TGTGCCATCAGCGTCACCGGGGAGCTGTTTTTT. Translated: CAISVTGELFF.